This T cell receptor (beta chain) was identified during a study of blood T cell repertoires in COVID-19. Study information: Material from acute and convalescent COVID-19 was sourced from the United States, Italy and Spain.

V was trimmed by 0 bases and J by 1 base, leaving 7 bases between them. The CDR3 is 14 residues long. Germline V lookup: CDR1 SGDLS, CDR2 YYNGEE. This clone came up a few times. Sequencing used immunoSEQ multiplex PCR; TCRdb keeps in-frame clones, though not all of them. The sample contains roughly 190,000 clones, 75% to 85% of which appear only once. Everyone who took part was roughly 18 to 89 years old, and they came from about 25 US areas. Researchers sorted participants into cohorts using their self-reported clinical history. What was sequenced was PBMCs or T cells enriched from blood (not recorded which). This TCR came from a man in his forties who had recovered from COVID-19. V is TRBV9 and J is TRBJ1-1; no clear D gene. The CDR3 is CASSVGPGNTEAFF. The CDR3 nucleotides read TGTGCCAGCAGCGTAGGTCCAGGGAACACTGAAGCTTTCTTT.